The T cell receptor beta chain described here comes from a study of T cell responses to AZD1222 COVID-19 vaccine. This CDR3 is 12 amino acids long. V gave up 8 bases and J gave up 8 bases, with 15 bases separating them. Germline CDR1 and CDR2: MDHEN and SYDVKM. Remarks on this clone: No antigen is known for it.

Study-wide results and limits: Repertoires in all cases were sampled only once the peak T cell response had passed. At baseline, just five to seven AZD1222 recipients tested seropositive. The reported proportion of spike-specific TCRs targeting unmutated variant regions was nearly half.

Clones were sequenced by immunoSEQ multiplex PCR, and TCRdb holds only the in-frame ones, with some missing. The sample yields about 69,000 clones, over 70% seen once. V gene TRBV28 combines with J gene TRBJ1-2, with unresolved D. Sequences were derived from peripheral blood, sampled 28 days after the second AZD1222 dose. The clonotype originates from an adult who received the AZD1222 COVID-19 vaccine. The CDR3 DNA is TGTGCCAGCGCCTTCTCGGGATCCGGCTACACCTTC. This codes for CASAFSGSGYTF.